This T cell receptor (beta chain) appears in the sequencing data of a study of vaccination and CD4 T cells after COVID-19. About the study: Six males and four females constituted the convalescent cohort, two of whom were Hispanic. Post-vaccination specimens were collected at a median of about 70 days following dose two (range 14 to 241). Overlapping spike peptides of SARS-CoV-2, HCoV-NL63, HCoV-OC43 and HCoV-229E were used, and cells were stimulated with them.

With respect to this clonotype: Antigen unknown.

Cultured CD4+ T cell DNA was sequenced using the Oncomine TCR Beta short-read assay. MiXCR was run by TCRdb on the PCR reads, yielding one entry per CDR3 protein. This sample has 8,500 to 13,000 distinct CDR3 sequences, with 64% found just once. Treatment denoted: approximately 11-day PBMC culture with coronavirus spike peptide pools or control peptides (ViraFEST assay). Whole-study findings and limits: Counts of SARS-CoV-2-reactive clonotypes had a median that went from approximately 21 to 38, a nonsignificant change.

The germline V gene encodes CDR1 SGHTA and CDR2 FQGNSA. This CDR3 spans 12 amino acids. Trimming took off 5 bases at V and 0 bases at J, with 4 bases between the two ends. This chain connects TRBV7-2 to TRBJ1-2; D is unclear. This receptor was identified in a human donor who had recovered from COVID-19. The specimen sequenced was CD4+ T cells from blood, cultured in vitro. The CDR3 is CASSLTNYGYTF. CDR3 DNA sequence: TGTGCCAGCAGCCTTACTAACTATGGCTACACCTTC.